This T cell receptor (beta chain) came from a study of T cells and copy number aberrations in small-cell lung cancer. Points from the study as a whole: Due to few samples, these findings require validation. Compared with adjacent lung tissue, tumors had lower T-cell richness and clonality and non-significantly lower density.

Produced via immunoSEQ multiplex PCR; TCRdb's table is partial and in-frame only. The table records 2,700 or so clones, 75% to 90% of them present only once. With regard to this clone: No antigen is known for it.

Collected at least 2 cm from the tumor margin, the adjacent lung showed no malignant cells. The CDR3 has 12 amino acids. Per germline, CDR1 GTSNPN and CDR2 SVGIG (reference sequence). V was trimmed by 2 bases and J by 7 bases, leaving 11 bases between them. The source material was normal tissue next to the tumor. The chain links TRBV30 to TRBJ1-1; D gene uncertain. The receptor was derived from a man aged 40-49 years with small cell lung cancer. The CDR3 nucleotides are TGTGCCTGGAGTTTGGCCGATCTTGAAGCTTTCTTT. This encodes CAWSLADLEAFF.